The 28 T cell receptor beta chains below come from one sample, sequenced in a study of blood T cell repertoires in COVID-19. Assay: immunoSEQ multiplex PCR; the TCRdb copy retains only in-frame clones and omits some. The sample lists about 190,000 clones, 83% seen once, with approximately 6.2% in the top ten. The sequenced sample consisted of peripheral blood. The source of these receptors is a woman between 40 and 50 years old with acute or convalescent COVID-19.

This chain uses TRBV21-1 with TRBJ2-1; the DNA was not compared with TRBD2, the D call given in the table. TRBV21-1 is described as a pseudogene. The CDR3 sequence is 15 residues long. The CDR3 protein is CASSSGGRGFNEQFF. Written as DNA, the CDR3 is TGTGCCAGCAGTAGCGGAGGGCGGGGGTTCAATGAGCAGTTCTTC.

V usage is TRBV7-2 and J usage is TRBJ1-2; D might be TRBD1 (5 bases). The V gene's germline CDR1 is SGHTA and CDR2 FQGNSA. There are 14 residues in the CDR3. V gave up 4 bases and J gave up 7 bases, with 16 bases separating them. The DNA for the CDR3 is TGTGCCAGCAGCTCCATGGGGGGTACTGGTGGCTACACCTTC. Amino acids: CASSSMGGTGGYTF.

This chain uses TRBV18 with TRBJ1-6, with a possible D match to TRBD1 (5 bases). The CDR3 is 15 amino acids. The V gene lost 3 bases and the J gene lost 6 bases, with 12 bases spanning the gap. Germline lookup yields CDR1 KGHSH and CDR2 LQKENI. CDR3 sequence: CASSPTDRANSPLHF. Written as DNA, the CDR3 is TGTGCCAGCTCACCGACTGACAGAGCTAATTCACCCCTCCACTTT.

There are a few counts of this clone. V usage is TRBV6-5 and J usage is TRBJ2-7; 9 positions match TRBD1. The J segment lost 2 bases and the V segment lost 6 bases, leaving 8 bases of the junction unmatched. This CDR3 region has 15 residues. Germline V gives CDR1 MNHEY, CDR2 SVGAGI. For the CDR3, the DNA is TGTGCCAGCAGGTACGGACAGGGGCGGCCCTACGAGCAGTACTTC. It encodes CASRYGQGRPYEQYF.

The chain links TRBV3-1 (or the pseudogene TRBV3-2) to TRBJ2-5; D is possibly TRBD1 (5 bases). CDR3 length: 14 amino acids. Germline V CDR1 and CDR2: LGHDT, YNNKEL (reference sequence). Trimming removed 0 bases at V and 5 bases at J, with 10 bases between. The CDR3 region is CASSQDQGWETQYF. CDR3 bases: TGTGCCAGCAGCCAAGACCAGGGCTGGGAGACCCAGTACTTC.

This clone was observed a few times. The chain employs TRBV24-1 and TRBJ1-1; tentative D call: TRBD1 (6 bases). Germline V gene sequence: CDR1 KGHDR, CDR2 SFDVKD. The V end lost 6 bases, the J end lost 3 bases, and 16 bases lay between the germline ends. This CDR3 is 15 amino acids long. The CDR3 loop is CATSPGGGPHTEAFF. The CDR3 DNA reads TGTGCCACCAGTCCCGGGGGGGGGCCCCACACTGAAGCTTTCTTT.

CDR3: CASSRTGTGGEQYF. The CDR3 DNA reads as TGTGCCAGCAGTCGGACCGGGACAGGGGGCGAGCAGTACTTC. This chain joins TRBV5-6 and TRBJ2-7, with TRBD1 matching 11 bases. CDR1 and CDR2 from the germline V gene are SGHDT and YYEEEE. J was trimmed by 6 bases and V by 5 bases; bases with no gene match: 7. The CDR3 runs 14 residues.

The rearrangement uses TRBV5-1 and TRBJ2-7, with 9 nucleotides matching TRBD1. Trimming removed 5 bases from V and 3 bases from J; junction bases left unmatched: 3. The length of the CDR3 is 13 residues. Germline loops: CDR1 SGHRS, CDR2 YFSETQ. CDR3 region: CASRGTGFYEQYF. The CDR3 DNA reads TGCGCCAGCAGGGGGACAGGGTTCTACGAGCAGTACTTC.

This clone turned up a few times. The V call is TRBV28, the J call TRBJ1-5; D not certain. The CDR3 covers 16 residues. Germline assignment: CDR1 MDHEN and CDR2 SYDVKM. Trimming removed 1 base from V and 3 bases from J, with 13 bases in between. CDR3 in amino acids: CASSLFPAEPNQPQHF. The CDR3 DNA sequence: TGTGCCAGCAGTTTATTTCCCGCAGAACCCAATCAGCCCCAGCATTTT.

The chain couples TRBV27 to TRBJ1-2; 11 bases match TRBD1. Germline V gene sequence: CDR1 MNHEY, CDR2 SMNVEV (reference sequence). Losses at the gene ends were 4 bases for V and 5 bases for J; bases not matched to a gene: 18. The CDR3 covers 19 residues. The CDR3: CASSSLIDLGTGGLYGYTF. The CDR3 bases are TGTGCCAGCAGTTCATTAATAGATCTCGGGACAGGGGGACTTTATGGCTACACCTTC.

This clone was picked up one time. The genes are TRBV7-9 and TRBJ1-2, with TRBD1 matching over 7 bases. In germline, CDR1 is SEHNR, CDR2 FQNEAQ (reference sequence). The CDR3 covers 18 residues. The V and J ends lost 4 bases and 0 bases, in that order; junction bases with no gene match: 14. CDR3 nucleotides: TGTGCCAGCAGCTCCTCTCCGGGACAGAAAAATTCTAACTATGGCTACACCTTC. Its translation is CASSSSPGQKNSNYGYTF. Based on the CDR3 plus reference TRBV7-9 and TRBJ1-2, the full variable domain is DTGVSQNPRHKITKRGQNVTFRCDPISEHNRLYWYRQTLGQGPEFLTYFQNEAQLEKSRLLSDRFSAERPKGSFSTLEIQRTEQGDSAMYLCASSSSPGQKNSNYGYTFGSGTRLTVV.

This chain links TRBV12-5 with TRBJ2-7; 7 bases line up with TRBD2. The V segment lost 4 bases and the J segment 5 bases; nucleotides outside the gene matches: 17. The CDR3 consists of 17 residues. The V gene's germline CDR1 is LGHNT and CDR2 FRNRAP. The CDR3 DNA follows: TGTGCTAGTGGTTACAATCGGGGGGAGGGCCACCCGGACGAGCAGTACTTC. Residues: CASGYNRGEGHPDEQYF.

DNA for the CDR3: TGTGCCACCAGTGAGCAGACAGTTAACTATGGCTACACCTTC. This translates into CATSEQTVNYGYTF. The rearrangement links TRBV24-1 to TRBJ1-2, with D possibly being TRBD1 (5 bases). Germline V gene sequence: CDR1 KGHDR, CDR2 SFDVKD. The V and J ends lost 4 bases and 1 base respectively, with 9 bases between them. CDR3 size: 14 residues.

The J gene is TRBJ2-1, the V gene TRBV7-9; TRBD1 matches at 11 bases. Germline V CDR1 and CDR2: SEHNR, FQNEAQ (reference sequence). The CDR3 has 16 residues. J lost 5 bases, V lost 4 bases, and 7 bases had no gene match. This CDR3 is CASSSGQGGYDNEQFF. The CDR3 DNA reads TGTGCCAGCAGCTCGGGACAGGGGGGGTATGACAATGAGCAGTTCTTC.

This chain connects TRBV29-1 to TRBJ1-1, with D perhaps TRBD1 (5 bases). Germline loops: CDR1 SQVTM, CDR2 ANQGSEA. V lost 3 bases, J lost 4 bases, and 9 bases lay in between. The CDR3 covers 12 residues. CDR3: CSVDGGGTEAFF. Here the CDR3 DNA reads TGCAGCGTTGACGGGGGAGGCACTGAAGCTTTCTTT.

The CDR3 here is CASSPLLAGGSDTQYF. In DNA form, the CDR3 reads TGTGCCAGCAGCCCCCTTCTTGCGGGAGGGTCGGATACGCAGTATTTT. The chain joins TRBV7-2 to TRBJ2-3; 9 nucleotides line up with TRBD2. The CDR3 loop spans 16 amino acids. Germline trimming cut 5 bases from V and 6 bases from J; bases unmatched to any gene: 12. CDR1 is SGHTA and CDR2 is FQGNSA in the germline V gene.

The chain recombines TRBV7-8 with TRBJ2-1, with 8 nucleotides matching TRBD1. V was clipped by 1 base and J by 10 bases; unmatched bases: 9. This CDR3 contains 15 residues. Germline CDR1 SGHVS, CDR2 FQNEAQ. For the CDR3, the DNA is TGTGCCAGCAGCTTAGTATCCCAGGGGGCCGGGGAGCAGTTCTTC. Translated: CASSLVSQGAGEQFF.

With regard to this clone: The germline gene is not matched at one end of the junction; a read error may be the cause. This chain uses TRBV5-1 with TRBJ2-7, with 7 positions matching TRBD1. The CDR3 has 15 amino acids. Germline CDR1 reads SGHRS; CDR2 reads YFSETQ. Here the CDR3 reads CASSLHPTGTYGQYF. In nucleotides, the CDR3 is TGCGCCAGCAGCCTGCACCCGACAGGGACCTACGGGCAGTACTTC.

This chain joins TRBV29-1 and TRBJ2-1; 7 bases fit TRBD2. Trimming cost V 3 bases and J 0 bases; bases outside gene matches: 2. Germline loops: CDR1 SQVTM, CDR2 ANQGSEA. The CDR3 consists of 14 residues. CDR3 bases: TGCAGCGTTGACGGGAGGAGCTCCTACAATGAGCAGTTCTTC. It encodes CSVDGRSSYNEQFF.

The chain joins TRBV3-1 (or the pseudogene TRBV3-2) to TRBJ1-6; a possible D gene is TRBD1 (5 bases). V lost 0 bases, J lost 0 bases, and 9 bases lay in between. CDR1 is LGHDT and CDR2 is YNNKEL in the germline V gene (reference sequence). There are 17 residues in the CDR3. CDR3 sequence: CASSQDWRGSYNSPLHF. CDR3 DNA: TGTGCCAGCAGCCAAGATTGGAGGGGCTCCTATAATTCACCCCTCCACTTT.

The rearrangement links TRBV6-5 to TRBJ2-1, with 10 bases identical to TRBD2. There are 15 residues in the CDR3. Losses at the gene ends were 8 bases for V and 5 bases for J; bases not matched to a gene: 9. Germline loops: CDR1 MNHEY, CDR2 SVGAGI. CDR3 region: CASPEELAGHNEQFF. For the CDR3, the DNA is TGTGCCAGCCCCGAGGAACTAGCGGGACACAATGAGCAGTTCTTC.

The chain employs TRBV5-1 and TRBJ2-3; D is unclear. Per germline, CDR1 SGHRS and CDR2 YFSETQ. This CDR3 region has 15 residues. V lost 2 bases and J lost 2, with 12 bases in between. DNA of the CDR3: TGCGCCAGCAGCTTAGGCCAGGTTAACACAGATACGCAGTATTTT. Its translation is CASSLGQVNTDTQYF.

This chain links TRBV5-5 with TRBJ2-2; maybe TRBD1 (6 bases). The CDR3 is 16 amino acids. CDR1 is SGHKS and CDR2 is YYEKEE in the germline V gene (reference sequence). The ends were cut back, 0 bases at V and 0 bases at J, with 9 bases in the middle. DNA of the CDR3: TGTGCCAGCAGCTTGGTGCGGACAGCGAACACCGGGGAGCTGTTTTTT. Its protein is CASSLVRTANTGELFF.

The chain is built from TRBV28 and TRBJ1-2; 7 bases are shared with TRBD1. CDR1 MDHEN and CDR2 SYDVKM come from the germline V gene. V trimming: 10 bases; J trimming: 6 bases; junction bases outside the gene matches: 8. The CDR3 covers 12 residues. CDR3 bases: TGTGCCACGAAACAGGGGATAGATGGCTACACCTTC. This codes for CATKQGIDGYTF.

This chain connects TRBV7-2 to TRBJ2-1; tentatively, D is TRBD2 (5 bases). The V gene's germline CDR1 is SGHTA and CDR2 FQGNSA. Trimming shortened V by 6 bases and J by 2 bases, and 11 bases separated the two germline ends. The CDR3 extends over 14 amino acids. DNA for the CDR3: TGTGCCAGCAGGAGGAGCGGAACCTACAATGAGCAGTTCTTC. This sequence encodes CASRRSGTYNEQFF.

The chain recombines TRBV24-1 with TRBJ2-7, with 7 bases that match TRBD1. CDR1 is KGHDR, CDR2 SFDVKD, per germline. V was clipped by 3 bases and J by 4 bases; unmatched bases: 8. The CDR3 length is 15 residues. CDR3 nucleotide sequence: TGTGCCACCAGTGATGTGACAGGGAACGGATACGAGCAGTACTTC. Encoded protein: CATSDVTGNGYEQYF.

This sequence joins TRBV11-2 and TRBJ2-1; TRBD2 matches at 11 bases. V shed 5 bases, J shed 8 bases, and the junction held 8 bases outside the gene matches. The CDR3 sequence is 15 residues long. Germline V lookup: CDR1 SGHAT, CDR2 FQNNGV. The CDR3 here is CASSITSGSYDEQFF. The CDR3 DNA follows: TGTGCCAGCAGCATCACTAGCGGGAGTTACGATGAGCAGTTCTTC.

The J gene is TRBJ1-4, the V gene TRBV30, with D hard to call. V dropped 7 bases and J dropped 8 bases, with 20 bases sitting between them. Per the germline V gene, CDR1 is GTSNPN and CDR2 is SVGIG (reference sequence). The CDR3 consists of 14 residues. CDR3 in amino acids: CASLGADLGEKLFF. The CDR3 DNA follows: TGTGCCTCCCTAGGTGCGGACTTAGGGGAAAAACTGTTTTTT. The whole variable domain, remainder taken from reference TRBV30 and TRBJ1-4, is SQTIHQWPATLVQPVGSPLSLECTVEGTSNPNLYWYRQAAGRGLQLLFYSVGIGQISSEVPQNLSASRPQDRQFILSSKKLLLSDSGFYLCASLGADLGEKLFFGSGTQLSVL.